This entry lists 11 T cell receptor beta chains sequenced from one sample in a study of T cells after yellow fever vaccination. From the 5' RACE reads, TCRdb called clonotypes with MiXCR, one entry per CDR3 protein. Among 300,000 to 400,000 distinct CDR3 sequences listed, about an eighth were seen once. The sequencing used CD4+ T cells sorted from PBMCs, collected 15 days after the yellow fever booster vaccination. These receptors all stem from a man aged 18 to 30 who received the YFV17D yellow fever vaccine.

A remark on this clonotype: The junction departs from the called germline gene at one end, perhaps through a read error. This rearrangement joins TRBV7-7 to TRBJ1-2; TRBD1 is a possible D gene (5 bases). Per germline, CDR1 SSHAT and CDR2 FNYEAQ (reference sequence). This CDR3 comprises 12 residues. The CDR3 is CASSSAQGRNTF. In DNA form, the CDR3 reads TGTGCTAGCAGTTCAGCTCAGGGACGCAACACCTTC. Full variable domain (remainder filled in from reference TRBV7-7 and TRBJ1-2): GAGVSQSPRYKVTKRGQDVTLRCDPISSHATLYWYQQALGQGPEFLTYFNYEAQPDKSGLPSDRFSAERPEGSISTLTIQRTEQRDSAMYRCASSSAQGRNTFGSGTRLTVV.

The chain recombines TRBV11-2 with TRBJ1-6; a possible D gene is TRBD1 (6 bases). Trimming stripped 4 bases from V and 3 bases from J, with 13 bases between. The CDR3 has 16 amino acids. Germline V gives CDR1 SGHAT, CDR2 FQNNGV. CDR3 sequence reads: CASSSTGPLYNSPLHF. CDR3 nucleotide sequence: TGTGCCAGCAGCTCGACAGGTCCTCTCTATAATTCACCCCTCCACTTT.

V is TRBV6-1 and J is TRBJ1-5, with D unclear. Deletions cut 4 bases from V and 0 bases from J, with 7 bases between. Germline V gene data show CDR1 as MNHNS and CDR2 as SASEGT. The CDR3 contains 14 residues. The CDR3 DNA reads as TGTGCCAGCAGTGGGTCAGTTAGCAATCAGCCCCAGCATTTT. Protein sequence: CASSGSVSNQPQHF.

This clonotype appeared a single time. The rearrangement uses TRBV15 and TRBJ2-3; D remains unclear. Germline assignment: CDR1 LNHNV and CDR2 YYDKDF (reference sequence). Trimming stripped 5 bases from V and 2 bases from J, with 14 bases between. The CDR3 totals 15 residues. The CDR3 DNA reads as TGTGCCACCAGCGGCCTATCCGCTCACACAGATACGCAGTATTTT. The encoded protein is CATSGLSAHTDTQYF.

This clonotype was counted between two and nine times. The CDR3 loop reads CSAHQGDTQYF. In nucleotides, the CDR3 is TGCAGTGCCCACCAGGGAGATACGCAGTATTTT. The rearrangement joins TRBV20-1 to TRBJ2-3, with D maybe TRBD1 (5 bases). Between the trimmed V and J ends, which lost 6 bases and 5 bases, there was a span of 9 bases. The CDR3 totals 11 residues. Germline V gives CDR1 DFQATT, CDR2 SNEGSKA (reference sequence).

This clonotype has at least ten counts. V usage is TRBV10-3 and J usage is TRBJ2-1; 7 bases line up with TRBD1. Germline V lookup: CDR1 ENHRY, CDR2 SYGVKD. The CDR3 runs to 14 residues. Trimming cost V 6 bases and J 6 bases; bases outside gene matches: 8. The DNA of the CDR3 is TGTGCCATCAGCCGACAGGGTCCTGTCAATGAGCAGTTCTTC. Protein: CAISRQGPVNEQFF.

This clonotype was recorded a few times. This chain joins TRBV3-1 and TRBJ1-4; no firm D call. The CDR3 is made up of 12 amino acids. CDR1 and CDR2 from the germline V gene are LGHDT and YNNKEL (reference sequence). V was trimmed by 2 bases and J by 8 bases, leaving 6 bases between them. The CDR3 nucleotides read TGTGCCAGCAGCCAAAGAAGGGAAAAACTGTTTTTT. Translated: CASSQRREKLFF.

This clonotype has a handful of counts. V gene TRBV7-8 combines with J gene TRBJ1-6; 9 bases map to TRBD1. The CDR3 runs 16 residues. Germline values: CDR1 SGHVS, CDR2 FQNEAQ. The J segment lost 6 bases and the V segment lost 4 bases, leaving 7 bases of the junction unmatched. CDR3 amino acids: CASSWGQGITNSPLHF. CDR3 sequence (DNA): TGTGCCAGCAGCTGGGGACAGGGCATAACTAATTCACCCCTCCACTTT.

This clonotype was seen a handful of times. This rearrangement joins TRBV4-3 to TRBJ2-5; D is unresolved. Germline V gene sequence: CDR1 LGHNA, CDR2 YSLEER. The CDR3 is made up of 14 amino acids. The V end lost 2 bases, the J end lost 2 bases, and 9 bases lay between the germline ends. The CDR3 bases are TGCGCCAGCAGCCAATTTTCGTTGCAAGAGACCCAGTACTTC. This gives the protein CASSQFSLQETQYF.

The chain carries TRBV3-1 and TRBJ1-6, with D hard to call. The CDR3 spans 12 residues. Germline V gene lookup returns CDR1 LGHDT and CDR2 YNNKEL (reference sequence). Trimming removed 1 base at V and 10 bases at J, with 5 bases between. CDR3 loop: CASSQGSSPLHF. The DNA for the CDR3 is TGTGCCAGCAGCCAAGGATCCTCACCCCTCCACTTT. Complete variable domain (other parts from reference TRBV3-1 and TRBJ1-6): DTAVSQTPKYLVTQMGNDKSIKCEQNLGHDTMYWYKQDSKKFLKIMFSYNNKELIINETVPNRFSPKSPDKAHLNLHINSLELGDSAVYFCASSQGSSPLHFGNGTRLTVT.

This clonotype was picked up many times. J is TRBJ2-5 and V is TRBV7-8; 15 bases align to TRBD2. The CDR3 is 14 amino acids. The V and J ends lost 2 bases and 12 bases, in that order; junction bases with no gene match: 4. The germline gives CDR1 SGHVS, CDR2 FQNEAQ. The CDR3 bases are TGTGCCAGCAGCTTACGCAGGACTAGCGGGGGGGAGTACTTC. Translated, it gives CASSLRRTSGGEYF.